This T cell receptor beta chain is from a study of blood T cells in healthy people across ages. Germline CDR1 reads MNHEY; CDR2 reads SVGEGT. This CDR3 is 14 amino acids long. V was trimmed by 2 bases and J by 9 bases, leaving 14 bases between them. Combining a sample-barcoded 5' primer with a J-beta primer mix, a second PCR ran for roughly 6 to 12 cycles. TCRdb re-analysed the 5' RACE reads in MiXCR, keeping a single row per CDR3 protein. The profile shows approximately 850,000 distinct CDR3 sequences, 58% of them singletons. This clonotype was counted a single time. The chain is built from TRBV6-2 or TRBV6-3 and TRBJ2-1; tentatively, D is TRBD1 (6 bases). This clonotype was obtained from a man aged 30 to 45 in good health. The source material was blood. CDR3 DNA: TGTGCCAGCAGTTACGGGGGCCGTCGGCCTGAGCAGTTCTTC. Translating it yields CASSYGGRRPEQFF.